Listed below are T cell receptor beta chains from one sample, sequenced in a study of cytomegalovirus exposure and HLA in healthy donors. Generated by immunoSEQ multiplex PCR, the TCRdb table keeps only in-frame clones and is missing some. The sample shows some 130,000 clones, around 73% of them seen only once. The sequencing input was PBMCs. These receptors were collected from a man aged 50-59 years in good health and CMV-seronegative. CDR3s include the opening cysteine and the closing phenylalanine or tryptophan. Fields, in order: CDR3 DNA, CDR3 protein, CDR3 length, D gene, J gene, clone size, V gene. D genes are given only for firm matches. For some rows the clone size is stated as once, few or many, or as a class when expanded; others skip it.

DNA: TGTGCCAGCAGCCCCTACTACGAGCAGTACTTC
CDR3: CASSPYYEQYF
length: 11
D: -
J: TRBJ2-7
size: few
V: TRBV5-5

DNA: TGTGCCACCAGCAGAGATGAGGGCAGGACGACAACTAATGAAAAACTGTTTTTT
CDR3: CATSRDEGRTTTNEKLFF
length: 18
D: -
J: TRBJ1-4
size: -
V: TRBV15

DNA: TGTGCCACCAGCAGAGATCGGACAGGACGAAACTATGGCCACACCTTC
CDR3: CATSRDRTGRNYGHTF
length: 16
D: TRBD1
J: TRBJ1-2
size: -
V: TRBV15

DNA: TGCAGCGTTGAAGGAATGGGGGGTTCAGCGAACACCGGGGAGCTGTTTTTT
CDR3: CSVEGMGGSANTGELFF
length: 17
D: -
J: TRBJ2-2
size: -
V: TRBV29-1

DNA: TGTGCCAGCACTTCACCCGGGGGGGCCCAGGGCTACACCTTC
CDR3: CASTSPGGAQGYTF
length: 14
D: -
J: TRBJ1-2
size: -
V: TRBV28

DNA: TGTGCCAGCAATGACAGGGGAAATGAAAAACTGTTTTTT
CDR3: CASNDRGNEKLFF
length: 13
D: TRBD1
J: TRBJ1-4
size: few
V: TRBV6-1

DNA: TGTGCCAGCAGTAGTAGCCCTATCGGCGAAAAACTGTTTTTT
CDR3: CASSSSPIGEKLFF
length: 14
D: -
J: TRBJ1-4
size: -
V: TRBV9

DNA: TGCGCCAGCAGCTTGGAGGGACAGCTCTACAATGAGCAGTTCTTC
CDR3: CASSLEGQLYNEQFF
length: 15
D: TRBD1
J: TRBJ2-1
size: -
V: TRBV5-1

DNA: TGCGCCAGCAGTGTCGGGACAGGCGTTGTCGAGCAGTACTTC
CDR3: CASSVGTGVVEQYF
length: 14
D: TRBD1
J: TRBJ2-7
size: -
V: TRBV5-1

DNA: TGTGCCAGCAGTTTCGTAGGGGGCGCGATCAAAGAGACCCAGTACTTC
CDR3: CASSFVGGAIKETQYF
length: 16
D: TRBD1
J: TRBJ2-5
size: -
V: TRBV28

DNA: TGCAGCGTTGAAGCTAGCGGGATCGAAGATACGCAGTATTTT
CDR3: CSVEASGIEDTQYF
length: 14
D: TRBD2
J: TRBJ2-3
size: few
V: TRBV29-1

DNA: TGTGCCAGCTCCCCCGCAGGGAATCGCAATCAGCCCCAGCATTTT
CDR3: CASSPAGNRNQPQHF
length: 15
D: -
J: TRBJ1-5
size: -
V: TRBV18

DNA: TGTGCCAGCAGTGAAGAAGGTGCGGGACAAGAGACCCAGTACTTC
CDR3: CASSEEGAGQETQYF
length: 15
D: -
J: TRBJ2-5
size: -
V: TRBV6-1

DNA: TGTGCCTGGAGTGTTCCCCGGACTGGCCCGAACACTGAAGCTTTCTTT
CDR3: CAWSVPRTGPNTEAFF
length: 16
D: -
J: TRBJ1-1
size: -
V: TRBV30

DNA: TGTGCCAGCTCACCCTTAGCGGTCACCCATATAACCTACGAGCAGTACTTC
CDR3: CASSPLAVTHITYEQYF
length: 17
D: -
J: TRBJ2-7
size: few
V: TRBV18

DNA: TGTGCCAGCAATCGGGGCAGGGGCAGCAATCAGCCCCAGCATTTT
CDR3: CASNRGRGSNQPQHF
length: 15
D: -
J: TRBJ1-5
size: -
V: TRBV2

DNA: TGTGCCAGCAGTTTTCAAGCGGGCTCCTACAATGAGCAGTTCTTC
CDR3: CASSFQAGSYNEQFF
length: 15
D: -
J: TRBJ2-1
size: once
V: TRBV28

DNA: TGCAGCGCAGGGGTTGGAAACACCATATATTTT
CDR3: CSAGVGNTIYF
length: 11
D: -
J: TRBJ1-3
size: -
V: TRBV29-1

DNA: TGTGCCACCAGCAATCAGAAACTAGCGGGATATCCCTACAATGAGCAGTTCTTC
CDR3: CATSNQKLAGYPYNEQFF
length: 18
D: TRBD2
J: TRBJ2-1
size: once
V: TRBV15

DNA: TGTGCCAGCAGTCTAGGCCGGGATACGCAGTATTTT
CDR3: CASSLGRDTQYF
length: 12
D: -
J: TRBJ2-3
size: -
V: TRBV6-1

DNA: TGTGCCAGCAGCAGTGGGAGCGGGTTCAACACCGGGGAGCTGTTTTTT
CDR3: CASSSGSGFNTGELFF
length: 16
D: -
J: TRBJ2-2
size: few
V: TRBV7-3

DNA: TGTGCCAGCAGTGTAGGGACTACCACAGACGATGAGCAGTTCTTC
CDR3: CASSVGTTTDDEQFF
length: 15
D: TRBD2
J: TRBJ2-1
size: -
V: TRBV6-1

DNA: TGCGCCAGCTTCCCAGGGAACGTCGGCACAGATACGCAGTATTTT
CDR3: CASFPGNVGTDTQYF
length: 15
D: -
J: TRBJ2-3
size: -
V: TRBV5-1

DNA: TGTGCCAGCAGTGAAACAGCAAACTATGGCTACACCTTC
CDR3: CASSETANYGYTF
length: 13
D: -
J: TRBJ1-2
size: -
V: TRBV25-1

DNA: TGTGCCAGCAGCTTGACAGTGGCCGACGAGCAGTACTTC
CDR3: CASSLTVADEQYF
length: 13
D: -
J: TRBJ2-7
size: -
V: TRBV5-6

DNA: TGTGCCAGCAGTCTCCTCTTGGGGGGAGTAAGTGAGCAGTACTTC
CDR3: CASSLLLGGVSEQYF
length: 15
D: -
J: TRBJ2-7
size: -
V: TRBV27

DNA: TGTGCTAGTGGCCGCCAAGGGGTTAACTACGAGCAGTACTTC
CDR3: CASGRQGVNYEQYF
length: 14
D: -
J: TRBJ2-7
size: -
V: TRBV12-5